This entry is about one TCR beta chain. The antigen is not known. A clone one base away is much larger, so this may be a read error. The CDR3 consists of 14 residues. Germline CDR1 is SSHAT and CDR2 is FNYEAQ (reference sequence). Semi-nested PCR with Nested Universal Primer A followed constant-region reverse priming of full-length variable regions. TCRdb re-derived calls from the 5' RACE reads in MiXCR, one entry per CDR3 protein. The sample lists roughly 60,000 distinct CDR3 sequences, approximately 26% seen once, with 2% to 2.5% in the top ten. Cells sorted as Tregs were CD4+, CD25+ and CD127-/low. General study results and limits: Tumor-infiltrating Treg TCR alpha and beta sequences overlapped most with tumor naive CD4+ T cells, then blood naive. The larger-cohort validation was restricted to a single TCR beta V-J rearrangement rather than whole repertoires. In terms of TCR gene usage, tumor memory CD4+ T cells clustered together with blood and lymph node memory CD4+ cells, as well as with lymph node naive CD4+ cells.

Sequencing input: tumor-infiltrating Tregs sorted from the breast tumor. This sequence joins TRBV7-7 and TRBJ2-5, with 9 bases lining up with TRBD1. The sequence was obtained from a female donor with breast cancer. The DNA for the CDR3 is TGTGCCAGCAGCAATACAGGGGGCGAAGAGACCAAGTACTTC. Translation gives CASSNTGGEETKYF.